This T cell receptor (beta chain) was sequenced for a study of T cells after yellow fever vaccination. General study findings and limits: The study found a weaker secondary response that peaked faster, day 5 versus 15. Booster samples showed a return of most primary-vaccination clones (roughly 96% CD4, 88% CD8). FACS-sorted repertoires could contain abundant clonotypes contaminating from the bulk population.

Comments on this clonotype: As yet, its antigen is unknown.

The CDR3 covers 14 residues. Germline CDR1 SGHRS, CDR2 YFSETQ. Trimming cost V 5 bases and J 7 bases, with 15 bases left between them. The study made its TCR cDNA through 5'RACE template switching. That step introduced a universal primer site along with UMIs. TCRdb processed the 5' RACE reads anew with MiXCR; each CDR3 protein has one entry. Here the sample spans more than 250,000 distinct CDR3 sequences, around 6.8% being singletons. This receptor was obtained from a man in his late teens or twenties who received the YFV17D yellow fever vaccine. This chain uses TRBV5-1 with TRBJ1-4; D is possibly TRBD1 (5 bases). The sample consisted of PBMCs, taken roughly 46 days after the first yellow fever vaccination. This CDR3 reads CASSRDHGGEKLFF. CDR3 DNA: TGCGCCAGCAGTCGAGACCACGGGGGTGAAAAACTGTTTTTT.